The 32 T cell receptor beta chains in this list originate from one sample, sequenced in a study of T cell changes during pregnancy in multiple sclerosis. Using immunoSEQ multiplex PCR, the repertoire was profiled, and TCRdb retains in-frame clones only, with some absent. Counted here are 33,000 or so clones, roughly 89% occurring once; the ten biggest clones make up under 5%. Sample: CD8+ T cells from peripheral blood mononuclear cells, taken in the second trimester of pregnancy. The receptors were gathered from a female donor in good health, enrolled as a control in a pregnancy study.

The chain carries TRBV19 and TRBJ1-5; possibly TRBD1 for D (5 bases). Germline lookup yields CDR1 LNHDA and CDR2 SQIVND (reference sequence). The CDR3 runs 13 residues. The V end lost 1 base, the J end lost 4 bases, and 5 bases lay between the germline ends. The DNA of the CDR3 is TGTGCCAGTAGTATAGCAGGGAATCAGCCCCAGCATTTT. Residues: CASSIAGNQPQHF.

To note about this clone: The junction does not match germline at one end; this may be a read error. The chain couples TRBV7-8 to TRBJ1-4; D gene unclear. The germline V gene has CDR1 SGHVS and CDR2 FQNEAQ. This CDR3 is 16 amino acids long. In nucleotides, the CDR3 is TGTGCCAGCAGCCCCCGGGGTGGAGACACTAGTGAAAAACTGTTTTTT. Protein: CASSPRGGDTSEKLFF. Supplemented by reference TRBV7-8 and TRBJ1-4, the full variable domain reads GAGVSQSPRYKVAKRGQDVALRCDPISGHVSLFWYQQALGQGPEFLTYFQNEAQLDKSGLPSDRFFAERPEGSVSTLKIQRTQQEDSAVYLCASSPRGGDTSEKLFFGSGTQLSVL.

The CDR3 spells CASSVDRGGYTF. The CDR3 DNA reads as TGTGCCAGCAGTGTAGACAGGGGCGGCTACACCTTC. The genes are TRBV6-1 and TRBJ1-2; 8 bases match TRBD1. The CDR3 loop spans 12 amino acids. With 4 bases clipped from V and 8 bases from J, the junction kept 3 bases outside the gene matches. Germline assignment: CDR1 MNHNS and CDR2 SASEGT.

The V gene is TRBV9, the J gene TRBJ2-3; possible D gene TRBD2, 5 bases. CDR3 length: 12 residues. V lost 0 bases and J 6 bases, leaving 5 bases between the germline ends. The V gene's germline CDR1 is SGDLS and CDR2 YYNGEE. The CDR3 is CASSVGRDTQYF. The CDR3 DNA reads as TGTGCCAGCAGCGTAGGGAGGGATACGCAGTATTTT.

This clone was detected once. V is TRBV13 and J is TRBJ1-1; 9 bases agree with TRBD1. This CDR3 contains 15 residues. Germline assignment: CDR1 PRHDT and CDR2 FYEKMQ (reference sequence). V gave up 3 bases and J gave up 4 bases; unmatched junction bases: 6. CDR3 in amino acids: CASSFGQGKGTEAFF. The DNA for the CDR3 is TGTGCCAGCAGCTTCGGACAGGGGAAGGGCACTGAAGCTTTCTTT.

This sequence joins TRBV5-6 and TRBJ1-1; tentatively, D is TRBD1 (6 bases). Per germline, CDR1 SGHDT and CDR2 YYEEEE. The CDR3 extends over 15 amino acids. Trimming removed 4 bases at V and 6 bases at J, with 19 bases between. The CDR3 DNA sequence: TGTGCCAGCAGCCACATGCGGGAGGGGGACCCTGAAGCTTTCTTT. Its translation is CASSHMREGDPEAFF.

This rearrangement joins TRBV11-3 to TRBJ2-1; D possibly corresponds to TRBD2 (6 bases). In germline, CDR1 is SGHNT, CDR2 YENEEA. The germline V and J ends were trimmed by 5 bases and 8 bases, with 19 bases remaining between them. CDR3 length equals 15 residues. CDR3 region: CASSGRDLDRDEQFF. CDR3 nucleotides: TGTGCCAGCAGCGGCCGGGACTTGGATAGAGATGAGCAGTTCTTC.

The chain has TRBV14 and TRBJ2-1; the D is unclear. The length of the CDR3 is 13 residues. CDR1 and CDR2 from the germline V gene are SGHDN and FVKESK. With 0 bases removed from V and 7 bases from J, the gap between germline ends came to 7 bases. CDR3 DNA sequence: TGTGCCAGCAGCCAAGATATTATAAATGAGCAGTTCTTC. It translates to CASSQDIINEQFF.

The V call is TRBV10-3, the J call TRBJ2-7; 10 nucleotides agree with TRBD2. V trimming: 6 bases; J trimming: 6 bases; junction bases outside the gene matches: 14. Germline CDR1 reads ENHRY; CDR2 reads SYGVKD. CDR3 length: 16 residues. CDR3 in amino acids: CAIREQGTSVSGEQYF. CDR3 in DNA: TGTGCCATCAGGGAACAGGGGACTAGCGTATCCGGCGAGCAGTACTTC.

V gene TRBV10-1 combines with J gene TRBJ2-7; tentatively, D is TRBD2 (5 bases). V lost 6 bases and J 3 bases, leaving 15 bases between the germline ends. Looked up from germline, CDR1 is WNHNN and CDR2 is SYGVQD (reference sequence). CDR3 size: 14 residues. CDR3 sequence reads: CASSLYSESYEQYF. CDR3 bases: TGCGCCAGCAGCCTATATAGCGAGAGCTACGAGCAGTACTTC.

The CDR3 coding sequence is TGTGCCAGCAGCAAAGATGGAGGTTACACTGAAGCTTTCTTT. Amino acid sequence: CASSKDGGYTEAFF. The gene calls are TRBV11-2 and TRBJ1-1; unclear D gene. Germline CDR1 SGHAT, CDR2 FQNNGV. This CDR3 region has 14 residues. Trimming removed 5 bases from V and 3 bases from J, with 13 bases in between. Full variable domain (outside the CDR3, taken from reference TRBV11-2 and TRBJ1-1): EAGVAQSPRYKIIEKRQSVAFWCNPISGHATLYWYQQILGQGPKLLIQFQNNGVVDDSQLPKDRFSAERLKGVDSTLKIQPAKLEDSAVYLCASSKDGGYTEAFFGQGTRLTVV.

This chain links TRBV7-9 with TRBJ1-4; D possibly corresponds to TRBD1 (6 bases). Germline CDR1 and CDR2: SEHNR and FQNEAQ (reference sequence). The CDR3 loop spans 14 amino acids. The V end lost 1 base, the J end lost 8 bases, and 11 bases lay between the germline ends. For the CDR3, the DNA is TGTGCCAGCAGCTTAGGAGGACAGCCAGAAAAACTGTTTTTT. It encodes CASSLGGQPEKLFF.

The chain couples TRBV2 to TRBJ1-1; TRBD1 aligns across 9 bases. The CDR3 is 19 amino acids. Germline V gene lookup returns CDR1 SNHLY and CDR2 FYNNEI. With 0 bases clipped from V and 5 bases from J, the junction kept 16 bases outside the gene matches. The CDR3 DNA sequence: TGTGCCAGCAGTGAAGCGGCTTTGAACAGGGGGCGTAGTAGGACTGAAGCTTTCTTT. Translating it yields CASSEAALNRGRSRTEAFF.

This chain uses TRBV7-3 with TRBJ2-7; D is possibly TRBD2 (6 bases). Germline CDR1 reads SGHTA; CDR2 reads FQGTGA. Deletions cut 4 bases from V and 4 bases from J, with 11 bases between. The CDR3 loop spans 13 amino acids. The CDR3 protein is CASSWGDSYEQYF. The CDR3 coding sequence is TGTGCCAGCAGCTGGGGGGACTCATACGAGCAGTACTTC.

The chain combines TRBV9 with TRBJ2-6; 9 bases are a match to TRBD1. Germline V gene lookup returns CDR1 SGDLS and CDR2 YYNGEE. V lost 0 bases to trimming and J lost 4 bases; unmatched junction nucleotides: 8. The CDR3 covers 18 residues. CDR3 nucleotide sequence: TGTGCCAGCAGCGTAGAAAGGGACAGGGTGGCCGGGGCCAACGTCCTGACTTTC. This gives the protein CASSVERDRVAGANVLTF.

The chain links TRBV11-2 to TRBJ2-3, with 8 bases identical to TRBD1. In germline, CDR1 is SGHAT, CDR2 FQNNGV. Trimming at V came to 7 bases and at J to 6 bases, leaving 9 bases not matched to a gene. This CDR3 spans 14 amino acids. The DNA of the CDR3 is TGTGCCAGCACCTCGGACAGGGACCACGATACGCAGTATTTT. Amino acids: CASTSDRDHDTQYF.

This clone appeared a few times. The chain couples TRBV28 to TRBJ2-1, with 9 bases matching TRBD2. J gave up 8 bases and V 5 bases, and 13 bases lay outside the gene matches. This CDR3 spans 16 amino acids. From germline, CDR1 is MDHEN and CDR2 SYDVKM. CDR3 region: CASSARLADSADEQFF. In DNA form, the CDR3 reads TGTGCCAGCAGTGCAAGACTAGCGGACTCGGCGGATGAGCAGTTCTTC.

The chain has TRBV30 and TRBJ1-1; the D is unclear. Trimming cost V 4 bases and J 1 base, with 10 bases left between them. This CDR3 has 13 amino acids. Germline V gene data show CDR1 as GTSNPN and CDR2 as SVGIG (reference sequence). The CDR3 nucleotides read TGTGCCTGGACCACACAAGAGAACACTGAAGCTTTCTTT. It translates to CAWTTQENTEAFF.

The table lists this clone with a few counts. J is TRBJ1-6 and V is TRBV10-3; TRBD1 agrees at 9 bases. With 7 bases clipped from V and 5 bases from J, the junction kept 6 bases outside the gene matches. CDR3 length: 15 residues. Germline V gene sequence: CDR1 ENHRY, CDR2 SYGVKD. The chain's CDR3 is CAINLRTGDNSPLHF. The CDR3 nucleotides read TGTGCCATCAACCTCCGGACAGGGGATAATTCACCCCTCCACTTT.

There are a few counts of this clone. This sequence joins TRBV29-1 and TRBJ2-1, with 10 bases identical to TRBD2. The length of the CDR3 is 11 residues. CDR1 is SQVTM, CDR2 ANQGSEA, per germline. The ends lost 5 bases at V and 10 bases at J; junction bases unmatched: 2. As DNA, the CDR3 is TGCAGCGTTATAGCGGGGGGAGAGCAGTTCTTC. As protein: CSVIAGGEQFF.

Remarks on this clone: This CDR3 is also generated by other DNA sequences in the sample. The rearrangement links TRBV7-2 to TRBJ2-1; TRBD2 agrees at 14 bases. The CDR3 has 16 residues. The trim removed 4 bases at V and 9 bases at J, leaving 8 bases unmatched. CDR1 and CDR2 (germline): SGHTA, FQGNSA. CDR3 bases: TGTGCCAGCAGCTCCGGACTAGCGGGGGGCCTTAGTGAGCAGTTCTTC. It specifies CASSSGLAGGLSEQFF.

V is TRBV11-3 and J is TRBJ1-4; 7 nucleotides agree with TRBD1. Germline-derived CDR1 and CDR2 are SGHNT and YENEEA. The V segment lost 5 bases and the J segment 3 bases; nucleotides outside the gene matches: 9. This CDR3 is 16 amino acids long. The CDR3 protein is CASSPKTGISNEKLFF. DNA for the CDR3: TGTGCCAGCAGCCCCAAGACAGGGATATCTAATGAAAAACTGTTTTTT.

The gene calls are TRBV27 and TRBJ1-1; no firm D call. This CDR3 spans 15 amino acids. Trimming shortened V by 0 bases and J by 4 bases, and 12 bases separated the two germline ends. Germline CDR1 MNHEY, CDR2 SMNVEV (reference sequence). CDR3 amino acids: CASSLSWEGSTEAFF. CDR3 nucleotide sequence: TGTGCCAGCAGTTTATCCTGGGAGGGAAGCACTGAAGCTTTCTTT.

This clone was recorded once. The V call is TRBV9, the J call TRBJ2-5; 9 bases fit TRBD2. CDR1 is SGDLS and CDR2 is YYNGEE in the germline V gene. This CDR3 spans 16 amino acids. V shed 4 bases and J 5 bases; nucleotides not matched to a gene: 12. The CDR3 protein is CASSPQGGGALETQYF. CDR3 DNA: TGTGCCAGCAGCCCCCAGGGCGGGGGGGCCCTGGAGACCCAGTACTTC.

CDR3: CASSIPREHNEQFF. CDR3 DNA sequence: TGTGCCAGTAGTATCCCCAGGGAACACAATGAGCAGTTCTTC. V is TRBV19 and J is TRBJ2-1; a weak D match, TRBD1 (5 bases). Germline CDR1 LNHDA, CDR2 SQIVND (reference sequence). V lost 3 bases and J lost 5, with 11 bases in between. The length of the CDR3 is 14 residues.

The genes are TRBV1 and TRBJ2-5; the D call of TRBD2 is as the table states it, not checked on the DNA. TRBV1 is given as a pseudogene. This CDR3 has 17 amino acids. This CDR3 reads CTSSQGNPGCGVETQYF. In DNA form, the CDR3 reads TGCACCAGCAGCCAAGGGAATCCGGGGTGCGGGGTGGAGACCCAGTACTTC.

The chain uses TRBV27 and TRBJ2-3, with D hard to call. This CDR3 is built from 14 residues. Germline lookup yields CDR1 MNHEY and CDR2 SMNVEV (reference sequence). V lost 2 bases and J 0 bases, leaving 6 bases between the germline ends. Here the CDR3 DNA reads TGTGCCAGCAGTTTAGTAGCAAGCACAGATACGCAGTATTTT. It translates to CASSLVASTDTQYF.

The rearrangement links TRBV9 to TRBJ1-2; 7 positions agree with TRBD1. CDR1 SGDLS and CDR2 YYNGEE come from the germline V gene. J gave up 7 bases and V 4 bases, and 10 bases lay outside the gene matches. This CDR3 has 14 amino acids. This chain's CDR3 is CASSSSGGWGGYTF. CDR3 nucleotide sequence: TGTGCCAGCAGCTCCTCAGGGGGTTGGGGTGGCTACACCTTC.

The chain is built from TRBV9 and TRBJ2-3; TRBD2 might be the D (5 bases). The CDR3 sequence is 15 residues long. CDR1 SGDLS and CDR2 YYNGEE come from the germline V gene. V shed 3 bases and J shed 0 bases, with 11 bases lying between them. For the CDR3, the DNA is TGTGCCAGCAGCGCCCTCCTAGCTAGCACAGATACGCAGTATTTT. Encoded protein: CASSALLASTDTQYF.

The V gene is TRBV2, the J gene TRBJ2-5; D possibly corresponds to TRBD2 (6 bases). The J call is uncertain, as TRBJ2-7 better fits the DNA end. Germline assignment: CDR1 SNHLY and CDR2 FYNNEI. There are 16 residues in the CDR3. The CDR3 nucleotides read TGTGCCAGCAGTGAAGCGGTCCAGACTAGCTCCTACGAGCAGTACTTC. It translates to CASSEAVQTSSYEQYF.

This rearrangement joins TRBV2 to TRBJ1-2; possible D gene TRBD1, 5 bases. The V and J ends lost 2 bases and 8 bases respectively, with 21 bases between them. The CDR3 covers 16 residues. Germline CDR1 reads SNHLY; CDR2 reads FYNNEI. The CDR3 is CASSELGATAIRGYTF. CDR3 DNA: TGTGCCAGCAGTGAACTAGGGGCAACAGCGATTAGGGGCTACACCTTC.

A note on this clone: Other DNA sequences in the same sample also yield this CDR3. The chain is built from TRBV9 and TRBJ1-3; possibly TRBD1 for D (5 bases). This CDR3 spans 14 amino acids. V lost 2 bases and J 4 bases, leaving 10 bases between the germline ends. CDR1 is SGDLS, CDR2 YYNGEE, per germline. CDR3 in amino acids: CASSVGHSGNTIYF. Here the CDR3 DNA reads TGTGCCAGCAGCGTTGGACATTCAGGAAACACCATATATTTT. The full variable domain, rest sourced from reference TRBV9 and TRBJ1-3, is DSGVTQTPKHLITATGQRVTLRCSPRSGDLSVYWYQQSLDQGLQFLIQYYNGEERAKGNILERFSAQQFPDLHSELNLSSLELGDSALYFCASSVGHSGNTIYFGEGSWLTVV.